These T cell receptor beta chains were read from a single sample in a study of cytomegalovirus exposure and HLA in healthy donors. Measured with immunoSEQ multiplex PCR; TCRdb has only the in-frame clones, and not every one. Among 55,000 to 65,000 clones listed, around 90% were seen once. The sample consisted of PBMCs. All receptors come from a young man in good health and CMV-seronegative. Each CDR3 is given without its conserved first and last residue.

cdr3_aa v_call
ASRRESNTGELF TRBV5-1
AWRQGIEDTQY TRBV30
ASSLRPGGQETQY TRBV7-3
AISGDAGGYEQY TRBV10-3
ASSLVSLSHQPQH TRBV5-8
ATSRDVERSQPQH TRBV15
ASSQLAGAWNEQF TRBV7-3
ASSASGTSTDTQY TRBV9
SVEDSTSGGGIEQY TRBV29-1
ASSPLGGGYYGYT TRBV27
ASSFYRGAVYGYT TRBV28
SASTGEGYT TRBV20-1
ASSHRQGPAF TRBV4-1
ASSKGEDSTNEKLF TRBV7-9
ASSIFMIGEGGNQPQH TRBV28
ASTAYRGGDEQY TRBV2
ASSVDWSYQETQY TRBV19
ASSLAVDLETQY TRBV5-4
ASRSGTGGFYGETQY TRBV5-4
ASLRSPGAGPLNTEAF TRBV19
ASSQDTTSSANTGELF TRBV4-3
ATSRGPATGELF TRBV15
ASQPTPPTGWNEQF TRBV18
ASVDRVDQPQH TRBV7-9
ASSEDVGGSSYEQY TRBV6-1
ASRRTVGDGYT TRBV2
ASSLTGLAGNNEQF TRBV5-6
ASQNLPDSDYGYT TRBV6-1
ASSSDRGRTQY TRBV27
ASSLGDRDTEAF TRBV11-3
ANLAGGKDTQY TRBV5-4
ASSVGTGDYEQY TRBV2
ASSALVPGEQY TRBV7-9
ASSLKGGPYEQY TRBV5-5
SHTGAGEQF TRBV20-1
ASSQDELGTYEQY TRBV4-3
ASSRGRDTEAF TRBV7-9
ASSLAGTEDIQY TRBV11-2
ASSVTDVGGTEAF TRBV28
ASRRQGADTEAF TRBV5-1
ASSFFNTDTQY TRBV27
ASSVVAGGPDTQY TRBV6-4
ASSELGGSSSTDTQY TRBV6-1
ASSTGTLNTEAF TRBV27
ASLSSGEQF TRBV6-6
ASSFWSGGPINEQF TRBV7-2
ASSPVASSGIYEQY TRBV7-3